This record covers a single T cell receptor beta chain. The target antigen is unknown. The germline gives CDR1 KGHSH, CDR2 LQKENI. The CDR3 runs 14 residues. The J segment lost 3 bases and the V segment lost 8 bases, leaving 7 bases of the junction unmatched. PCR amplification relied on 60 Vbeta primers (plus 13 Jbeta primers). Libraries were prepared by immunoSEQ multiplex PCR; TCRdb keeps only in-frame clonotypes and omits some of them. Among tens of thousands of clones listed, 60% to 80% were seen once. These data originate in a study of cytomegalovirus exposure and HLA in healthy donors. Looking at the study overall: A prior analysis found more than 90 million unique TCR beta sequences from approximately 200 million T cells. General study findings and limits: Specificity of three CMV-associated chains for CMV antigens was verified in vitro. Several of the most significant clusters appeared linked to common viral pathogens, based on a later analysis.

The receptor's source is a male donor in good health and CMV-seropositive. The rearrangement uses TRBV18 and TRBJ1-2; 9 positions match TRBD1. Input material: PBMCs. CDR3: CASRRDREDYGYTF. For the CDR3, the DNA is TGTGCCAGCCGCCGGGACAGGGAAGACTATGGCTACACCTTC.